This T cell receptor beta chain came from a study of Ad26.COV2.S vaccination and SARS-CoV-2 variants (dated by TCRdb to 2020 to 2023). Describing the broader study: Vaccine-arm donors were drawn from COV1001, a multicentre, randomized, double-blind, placebo-controlled phase I-IIa trial of Ad26.COV2.S in healthy adults. TCRbeta repertoire sequencing was used to assess the specificity and breadth of SARS-CoV-2-reactive T cell receptors after Ad26.COV2.S vaccination. A total of roughly 32 samples were included in the TCR-sequenced set, comprising around 19 Ad26.COV2.S vaccine recipients, 5 placebo recipients and 8 SARS-CoV-2 convalescent individuals. Ad26.COV2.S was administered intramuscularly at a dose of 5x10^10 or 1x10^11 viral particles, either as one shot or as two shots given 56 days apart. Blinding of investigators to trial group allocation was maintained during experiments and outcome assessment. Participants in the trial were split at random into five groups of five each, receiving low-dose or high-dose Ad26.COV2.S once or twice, or else placebo on both occasions. Overall study outcomes, separate from this receptor: Higher spike-specific TCR breadth was observed in Ad26.COV2.S recipients than in placebo recipients (P = 0.0014). Vaccine and placebo recipients had similar non-spike TCR breadth, a finding consistent with the vaccine containing only spike. Substantial breadth of spike-specific CD8+ and CD4+ T cell responses was reported after vaccination. According to the authors, total T cell responses may have been underestimated by the TCR breadth and depth analyses. The study was not powered for comparison of responses between vaccine doses or regimens.

TCRbeta CDR3 regions were sequenced with the immunoSEQ Assay. After extraction, genomic DNA underwent amplification by bias-controlled multiplex PCR, followed by high-throughput sequencing. The paper's data handling went like this. To quantify the absolute abundance of each unique TCRbeta CDR3 region, sequences were collapsed and filtered. T cell fraction was estimated by normalizing TCRbeta template counts to usable DNA, with usable DNA measured through amplification of reference genes found in all nucleated cells. Repertoire TCRs were annotated as SARS-CoV-2-specific when V gene, CDR3 amino acid sequence and J gene were exactly matched to a known reactive TCR set. MIRA supplied the reference SARS-CoV-2 TCR set, which was filtered for enrichment in COVID-19-positive ImmuneCODE repertoires so that public or cross-reactive TCRs were removed. Drawing on the MIRA antigens, annotated TCRs were analysed further at the level of specific ORF or position within ORF. Breadth was defined as the number of annotated unique rearrangements divided by the total number of unique productive rearrangements, and depth was defined as the summed frequency of the annotated unique rearrangements. TCR breadth was compared between groups using two-sided Wilcoxon rank-sum tests. TCRdb stores this immuneACCESS table with in-frame sequences only. Part of the clones is absent; in the studies checked, under half of the shortfall reflects unresolved V genes, and no reason is known for the rest. V and J calls and clone size are given by that table; D and trimming were obtained from the DNA. The sample profile shows 300,000 to 350,000 clones; 88% of them were found once. Around 5.8% of the sample comes from the top ten.

At the junction V is shortened by 4 bases and J by 7 bases; bases outside the gene matches: 8. The CDR3 contains 14 residues, cysteine and phenylalanine counted. Solely the CDR3 DNA is kept, with 42 bases framed from the first base. From a lookup of the germline V gene (reference sequence), CDR1 and CDR2 are SGHKS and YYEKEE. The treatment or condition label here, explained by the study, means: around 19 received Ad26.COV2.S at low or high dose, single or two shots; several received placebo; per-sample allocation not given. For vaccine and placebo recipients, the sequenced repertoires came from samples collected on day 63 after the first injection. Cohort 1b enrolled roughly 25 adults aged 18-55 years at a single site in Boston, USA, between 29 July and 7 August 2020. As a vaccine, Ad26.COV2.S was a replication-incompetent adenovirus type 26 vector that expressed a prefusion-stabilized SARS-CoV-2 spike protein derived from the original Wuhan strain.

A word on this clone: Its recognized antigen is unknown. Nothing much larger sits one base from this clone, and base qualities are not available.

The chain couples TRBV5-5 to TRBJ1-5, with TRBD1 matching 7 junction bases. Sequenced material: peripheral blood, taken in a trial of Ad26.COV2.S vaccine versus placebo. The TCR was taken from a person aged 18 to 65 who received the Ad26.COV2.S COVID-19 vaccine or a placebo. The encoded CDR3 is CASSLGQVFQPQHF. Read as DNA, the sequence is TGTGCCAGCAGCCTAGGACAGGTCTTCCAGCCCCAGCATTTT.